This TCR beta chain was found in a study of T cells in Graves' hyperthyroidism and ophthalmopathy. The study's findings and limits: Blood shared most expanded thyroid clonotypes above 0.001.

Those patients with uncontrolled infection, other autoimmune disease, pregnancy or lactation were excluded. V lost 3 bases and J lost 2, with 12 bases in between. CDR1 is MNHNS, CDR2 SASEGT, per germline. The CDR3 covers 15 residues. It was RNA transcripts that yielded the amplified TCR beta CDR3 regions. The HTBI primer set was used in a first-round RT-PCR of the TCR CDR3. MiXCR was run by TCRdb on the multiplex PCR reads, yielding one entry per CDR3 protein. This sample has some 560,000 distinct CDR3 sequences; 11% to 15% occur once, and the top ten carry approximately 15%. This clonotype was observed a few times. Its antigen is undetermined.

Sequencing was carried out using blood. This clonotype originated in a woman in her thirties or forties with Graves' hyperthyroidism. The V gene is TRBV6-1, the J gene TRBJ2-3; D call uncertain. The CDR3 here is CASSDVNTYTDTQYF. The CDR3 bases are TGTGCCAGCAGTGATGTAAACACCTACACAGATACGCAGTATTTT.